This T cell receptor beta chain was recorded in a study of shared clonotypes between healthy human individuals. Overall study context: There were three CD4 naive, three CD4 memory, two CD8 naive and one CD8 memory plates per donor.

In regard to this clone: What it binds is not known.

The germline V gene encodes CDR1 SEHNR and CDR2 FQNEAQ (reference sequence). V lost 0 bases to trimming and J lost 10 bases; unmatched junction nucleotides: 2. This CDR3 comprises 12 residues. Measured with immunoSEQ multiplex PCR; TCRdb has only the in-frame clones, and not every one. The table includes 600,000 to 700,000 clones, about three quarters detected once. Whole-study results and caveats: When compared with the clonotypes that were shared by all four sorted-subset donors, the non-shared clonotypes turned out to have lower generation probabilities. Naive subsets tended to show greater estimated richness than memory subsets. The sharing of 4% to 5.5% of naive CD4 clonotypes was seen across a handful of donors.

This TCR was recovered from a woman in her 30s in good health. What was sequenced was memory CD4+ T cells sorted from blood. Subset denoted: CD45RA-negative fraction. The chain combines TRBV7-9 with TRBJ2-7, with TRBD1 matching 8 bases. DNA for the CDR3: TGTGCCAGCAGCTTAGCGACAGGGGATCAGTACTTC. The encoded protein is CASSLATGDQYF.